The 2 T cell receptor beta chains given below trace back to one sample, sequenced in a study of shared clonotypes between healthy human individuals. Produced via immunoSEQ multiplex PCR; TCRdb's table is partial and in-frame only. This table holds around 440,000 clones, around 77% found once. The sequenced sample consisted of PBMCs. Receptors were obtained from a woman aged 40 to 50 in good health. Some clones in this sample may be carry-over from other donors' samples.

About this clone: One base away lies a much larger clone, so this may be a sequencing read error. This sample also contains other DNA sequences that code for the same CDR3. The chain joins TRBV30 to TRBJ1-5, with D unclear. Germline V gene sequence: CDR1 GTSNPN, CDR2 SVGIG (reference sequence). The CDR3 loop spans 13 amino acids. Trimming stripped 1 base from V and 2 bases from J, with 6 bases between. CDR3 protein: CAWSGGGNQPQHF. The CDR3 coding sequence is TGTGCCTGGAGTGGTGGTGGCAATCAGCCCCAGCATTTT. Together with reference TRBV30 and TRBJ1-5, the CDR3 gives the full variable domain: SQTIHQWPATLVQPVGSPLSLECTVEGTSNPNLYWYRQAAGRGLQLLFYSVGIGQISSEVPQNLSASRPQDRQFILSSKKLLLSDSGFYLCAWSGGGNQPQHFGDGTRLSIL.

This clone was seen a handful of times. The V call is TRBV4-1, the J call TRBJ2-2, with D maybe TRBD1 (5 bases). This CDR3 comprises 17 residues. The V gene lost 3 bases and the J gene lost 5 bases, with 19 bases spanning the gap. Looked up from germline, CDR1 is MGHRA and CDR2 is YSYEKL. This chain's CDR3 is CASSHAVGRARTGELFF. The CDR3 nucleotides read TGCGCCAGCAGCCATGCCGTTGGCAGGGCTAGAACCGGGGAGCTGTTTTTT.